This T cell receptor (beta chain) comes out of a study of cytomegalovirus exposure and HLA in healthy donors. Study-level points and caveats: It is likely that the observed cluster of highly shared sequence variants was a sequencing artifact. Cytomegalovirus status was reportedly diagnosed by the classifier with high sensitivity and specificity. The study labeled 164 TCR beta chains cytomegalovirus-associated.

The study sampled nominally healthy donors, though unrecorded immune exposures were likely. This CDR3 has 14 amino acids. V was trimmed by 1 base and J by 3 bases, leaving 11 bases between them. From germline, CDR1 is SGHRS and CDR2 YFSETQ. Turning to this clone: Its specificity is not known.

Both 60 Vbeta primers and 13 Jbeta primers went into the PCR. The assay was immunoSEQ multiplex PCR, and TCRdb's table has in-frame clones only and misses some. Of more than 90,000 clones in the sample, approximately 71% are singletons; the top ten hold approximately 2.9%. V gene TRBV5-1 combines with J gene TRBJ2-7; perhaps TRBD2 as D (7 bases). The origin of this receptor is a man aged 45 to 65 in good health and CMV-seronegative. The specimen was PBMCs. CDR3 sequence: CASSLQGGVYEQYF. The CDR3 DNA reads TGCGCCAGCAGCTTGCAAGGGGGGGTCTACGAGCAGTACTTC.